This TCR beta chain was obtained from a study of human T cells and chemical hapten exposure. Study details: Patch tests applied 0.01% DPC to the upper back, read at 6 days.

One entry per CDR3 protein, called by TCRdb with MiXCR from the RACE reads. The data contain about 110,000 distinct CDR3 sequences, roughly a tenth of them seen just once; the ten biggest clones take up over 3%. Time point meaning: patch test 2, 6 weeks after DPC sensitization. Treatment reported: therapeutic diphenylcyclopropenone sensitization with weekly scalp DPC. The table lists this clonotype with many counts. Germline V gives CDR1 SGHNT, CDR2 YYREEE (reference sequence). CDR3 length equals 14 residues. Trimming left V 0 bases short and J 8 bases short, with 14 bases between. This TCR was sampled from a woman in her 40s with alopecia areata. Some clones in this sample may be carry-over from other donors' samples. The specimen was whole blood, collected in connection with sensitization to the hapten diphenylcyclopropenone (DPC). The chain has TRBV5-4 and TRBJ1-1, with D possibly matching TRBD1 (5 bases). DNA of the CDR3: TGTGCCAGCAGCTTGGACAGGATGACACCAGAAGCTTTCTTT. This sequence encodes CASSLDRMTPEAFF.